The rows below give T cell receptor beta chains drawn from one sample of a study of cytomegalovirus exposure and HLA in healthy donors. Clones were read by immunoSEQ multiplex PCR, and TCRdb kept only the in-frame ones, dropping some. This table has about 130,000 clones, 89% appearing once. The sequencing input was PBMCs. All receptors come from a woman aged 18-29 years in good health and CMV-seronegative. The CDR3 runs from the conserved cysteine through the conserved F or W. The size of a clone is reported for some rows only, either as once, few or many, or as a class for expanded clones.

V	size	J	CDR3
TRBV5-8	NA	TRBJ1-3	CASSLTGGLDTIYF
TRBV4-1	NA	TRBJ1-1	CASSQGLGAMNTEAFF
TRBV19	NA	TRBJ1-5	CASSSKTGPQPQHF
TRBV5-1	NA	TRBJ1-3	CASSLNVAGSSGNTIYF
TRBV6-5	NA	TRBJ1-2	CASTPWGGDYGYTF
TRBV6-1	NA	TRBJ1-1	CASIGVTEAFF
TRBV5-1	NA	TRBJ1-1	CASSLGSAKKAFF
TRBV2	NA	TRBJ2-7	CASSDPPWRVSSYEQYF
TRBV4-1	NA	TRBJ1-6	CASSEGQGNNSPLHF
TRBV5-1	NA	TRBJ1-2	CASSTGQGEGYTF
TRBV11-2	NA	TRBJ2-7	CASSLERGKIYEQYF
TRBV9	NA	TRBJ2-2	CASSVATAGTGELFF
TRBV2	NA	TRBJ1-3	CASSQQGARSGNTIYF
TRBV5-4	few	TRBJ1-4	CASSRQGASEKLFF
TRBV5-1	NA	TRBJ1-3	CASSETGNTIYF
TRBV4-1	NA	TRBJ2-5	CASSLGTGGWSETQYF
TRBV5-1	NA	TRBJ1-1	CASSRDTEEAFF
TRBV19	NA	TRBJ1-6	CASSIGQRGNSPLHF
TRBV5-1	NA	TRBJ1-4	CASSLGGAGTNEKLFF
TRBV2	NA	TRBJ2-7	CASSVDFTYEQYF
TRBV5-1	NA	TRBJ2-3	CATRDHKGGTSTDTQYF
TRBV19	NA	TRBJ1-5	CASSILITGGNQPQHF
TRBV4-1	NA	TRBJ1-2	CASSGHLGGYTF
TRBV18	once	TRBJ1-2	CASSRSAREDYGYTF
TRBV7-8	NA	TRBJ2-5	CASSLWRHRLETQYF
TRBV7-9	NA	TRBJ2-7	CASSFMYEQYF
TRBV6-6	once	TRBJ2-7	CASSYSRAYEQYF
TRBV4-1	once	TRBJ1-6	CASSSPFLNSPLHF
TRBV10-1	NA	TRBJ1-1	CASSPDSYTEAFF
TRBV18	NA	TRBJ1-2	CASSPELTDNYGYTF
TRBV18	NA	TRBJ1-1	CASSPEQGRAEAFF
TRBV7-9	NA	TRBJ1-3	CASSFPTAVSGNTIYF
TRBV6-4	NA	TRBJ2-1	CASSRTGTSGDNEQFF
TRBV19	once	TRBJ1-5	CASSTRSGVSNQPQHF
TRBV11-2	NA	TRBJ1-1	CASSLVGGYGTEAFF
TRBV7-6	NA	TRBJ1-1	CASSFMWRTEAFF
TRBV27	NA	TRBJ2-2	CASSLSLTGWGTGELFF
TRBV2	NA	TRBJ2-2	CASRVAENTGELFF
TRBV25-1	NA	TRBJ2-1	CASSGWYTGGIGEQFF
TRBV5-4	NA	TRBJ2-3	CASSFVDTDTQYF